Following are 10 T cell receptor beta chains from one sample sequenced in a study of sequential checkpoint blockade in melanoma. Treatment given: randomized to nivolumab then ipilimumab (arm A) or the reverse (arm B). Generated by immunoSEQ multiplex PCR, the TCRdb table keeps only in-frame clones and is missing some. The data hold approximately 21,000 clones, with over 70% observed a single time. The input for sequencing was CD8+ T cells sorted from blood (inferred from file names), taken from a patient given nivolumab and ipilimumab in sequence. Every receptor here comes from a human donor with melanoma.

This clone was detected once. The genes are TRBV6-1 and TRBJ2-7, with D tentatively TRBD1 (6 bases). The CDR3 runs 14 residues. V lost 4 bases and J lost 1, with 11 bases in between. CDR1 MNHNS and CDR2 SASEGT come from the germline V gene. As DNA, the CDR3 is TGTGCCAGCAGTGGACTGGGGGCATCCTACGAGCAGTACTTC. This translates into CASSGLGASYEQYF.

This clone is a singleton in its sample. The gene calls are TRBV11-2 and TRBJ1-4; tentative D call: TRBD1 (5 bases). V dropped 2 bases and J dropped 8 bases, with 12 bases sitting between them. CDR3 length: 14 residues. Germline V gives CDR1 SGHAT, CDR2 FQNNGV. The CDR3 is CASSLNGRGEKLFF. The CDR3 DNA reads TGTGCCAGCAGCTTAAACGGGAGGGGAGAAAAACTGTTTTTT.

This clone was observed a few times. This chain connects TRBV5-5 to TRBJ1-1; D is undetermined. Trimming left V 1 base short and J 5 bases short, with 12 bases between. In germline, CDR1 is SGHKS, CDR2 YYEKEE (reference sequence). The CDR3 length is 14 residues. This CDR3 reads CASSLWSLETEAFF. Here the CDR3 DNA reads TGTGCCAGCAGCTTGTGGTCCTTGGAGACTGAAGCTTTCTTT.

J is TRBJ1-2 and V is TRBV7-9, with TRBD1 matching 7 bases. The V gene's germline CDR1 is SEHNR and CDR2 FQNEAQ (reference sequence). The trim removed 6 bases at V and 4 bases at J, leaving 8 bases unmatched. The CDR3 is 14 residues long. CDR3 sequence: CASRSGTVIYGYTF. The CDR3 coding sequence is TGTGCCAGCAGATCCGGGACAGTCATCTATGGCTACACCTTC.

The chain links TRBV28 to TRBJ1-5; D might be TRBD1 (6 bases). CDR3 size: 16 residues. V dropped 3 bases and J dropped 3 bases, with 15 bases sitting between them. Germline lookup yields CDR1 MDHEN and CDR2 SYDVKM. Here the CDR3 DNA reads TGTGCCAGCAGTTTGTTGGGGAACAGGGTCAATCAGCCCCAGCATTTT. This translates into CASSLLGNRVNQPQHF.

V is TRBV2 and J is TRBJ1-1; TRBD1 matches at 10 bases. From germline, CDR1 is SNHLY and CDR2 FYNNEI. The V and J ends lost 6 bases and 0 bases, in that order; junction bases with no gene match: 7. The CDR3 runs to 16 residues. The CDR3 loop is CASSDPGQGLNTEAFF. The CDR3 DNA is TGTGCCAGCAGCGATCCGGGACAGGGGCTGAACACTGAAGCTTTCTTT.

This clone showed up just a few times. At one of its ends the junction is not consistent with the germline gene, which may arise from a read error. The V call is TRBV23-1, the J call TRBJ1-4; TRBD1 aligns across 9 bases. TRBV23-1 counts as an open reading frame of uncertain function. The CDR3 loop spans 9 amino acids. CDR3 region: CARRGDRVF. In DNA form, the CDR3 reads TGCGCCCGCCGCGGGGACAGGGTTTTT.

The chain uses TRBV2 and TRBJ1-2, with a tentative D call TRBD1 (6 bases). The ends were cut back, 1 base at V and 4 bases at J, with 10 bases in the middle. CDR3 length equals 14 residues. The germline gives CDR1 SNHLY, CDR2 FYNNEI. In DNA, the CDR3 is TGTGCCAGCAGTGAAGGGCAGGGGAGCTATGGCTACACCTTC. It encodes CASSEGQGSYGYTF.

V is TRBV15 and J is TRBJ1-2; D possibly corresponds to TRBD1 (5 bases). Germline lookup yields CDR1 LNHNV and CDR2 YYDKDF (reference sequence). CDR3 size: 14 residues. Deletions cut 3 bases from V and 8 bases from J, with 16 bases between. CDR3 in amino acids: CATSRTAGGVGYTF. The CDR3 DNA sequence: TGTGCCACCAGCAGGACCGCCGGGGGTGTGGGCTACACCTTC.

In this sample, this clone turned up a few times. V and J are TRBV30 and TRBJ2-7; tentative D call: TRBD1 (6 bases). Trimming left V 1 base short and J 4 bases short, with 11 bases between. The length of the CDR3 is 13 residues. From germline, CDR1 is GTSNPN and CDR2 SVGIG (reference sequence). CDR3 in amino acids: CAWSEVRGYEQYF. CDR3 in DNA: TGTGCCTGGAGTGAGGTCAGGGGATACGAGCAGTACTTC.